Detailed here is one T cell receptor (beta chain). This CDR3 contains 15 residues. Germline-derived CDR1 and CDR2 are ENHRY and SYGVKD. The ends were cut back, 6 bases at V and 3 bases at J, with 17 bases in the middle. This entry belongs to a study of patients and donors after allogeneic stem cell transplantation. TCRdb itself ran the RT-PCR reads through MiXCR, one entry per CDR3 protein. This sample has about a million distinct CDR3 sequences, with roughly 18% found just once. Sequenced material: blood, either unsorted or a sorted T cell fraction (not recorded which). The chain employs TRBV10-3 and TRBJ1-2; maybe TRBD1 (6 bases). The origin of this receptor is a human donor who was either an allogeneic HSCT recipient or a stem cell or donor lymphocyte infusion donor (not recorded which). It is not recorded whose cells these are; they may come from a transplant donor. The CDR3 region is CAISITDGGHYGYTF. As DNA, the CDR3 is TGTGCCATCAGCATAACGGACGGGGGGCACTATGGCTACACCTTC.